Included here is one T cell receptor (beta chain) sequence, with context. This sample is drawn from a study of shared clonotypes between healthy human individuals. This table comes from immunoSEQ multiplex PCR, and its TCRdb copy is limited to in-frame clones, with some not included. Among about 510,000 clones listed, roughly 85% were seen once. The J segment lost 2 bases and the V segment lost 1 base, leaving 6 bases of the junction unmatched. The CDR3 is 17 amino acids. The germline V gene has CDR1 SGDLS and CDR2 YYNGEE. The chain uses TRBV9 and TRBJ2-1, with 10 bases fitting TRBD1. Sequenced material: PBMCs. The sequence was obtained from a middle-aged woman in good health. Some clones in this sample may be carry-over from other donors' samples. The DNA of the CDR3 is TGTGCCAGCAGCGTATATGGGGGGACAGGGGCCTACAATGAGCAGTTCTTC. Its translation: CASSVYGGTGAYNEQFF.